These 17 T cell receptor beta chains were sequenced from one sample in a study of blood T cell repertoires in COVID-19 (dated by TCRdb to 2020 to 2021). The protocol used for the library was the immunoSEQ multiplex PCR assay. The source is immuneACCESS, and TCRdb retained only in-frame sequences with V and J called. Part of the clones is not carried over; for the studies checked, unresolved V genes explain less than half of this, and the remainder is unexplained. The sample contains 250,000 to 300,000 clones, approximately 89% of them found a single time. The biggest ten clones account for approximately 2% of the sample. Sequenced: PBMCs or T cells enriched from blood (not recorded which). The source is a woman aged 60 to 75 who had recovered from COVID-19.

CDR3 sequence: CASRRQGTTEAFF. CDR3 sequence (DNA): TGTGCCAGCAGGAGACAGGGGACCACTGAAGCTTTCTTT. The J gene is TRBJ1-1, the V gene TRBV5-5; 8 bases map to TRBD1. The ends lost 5 bases at V and 4 bases at J; junction bases unmatched: 4. This CDR3 has 13 residues. Germline V gene sequence: CDR1 SGHKS, CDR2 YYEKEE (reference sequence).

This clone was counted a few times. The CDR3 coding sequence is TGTGCCAGCAGCCGGCGGGACACCGGGGAGCTGTTTTTT. It translates to CASSRRDTGELFF. This chain joins TRBV5-6 and TRBJ2-2; possibly TRBD2 for D (5 bases). CDR1 SGHDT and CDR2 YYEEEE come from the germline V gene. The CDR3 length is 13 residues. V was pared by 4 bases and J by 3 bases, with 7 bases between.

V gene TRBV25-1 combines with J gene TRBJ2-2; D may be TRBD2 (6 bases). Germline V gene lookup returns CDR1 MGHDK and CDR2 SYGVNS. The CDR3 contains 14 residues. V was cut by 1 base and J by 9 bases, with 12 bases left in between. Here the CDR3 reads CASSESGETRELFF. The CDR3 nucleotides are TGTGCCAGCAGTGAATCGGGAGAGACCAGGGAGCTGTTTTTT.

This clone showed up just a few times. The chain combines TRBV2 with TRBJ1-4; TRBD1 aligns across 8 bases. After removal of 5 bases from V and 8 bases from J, the junction contained 7 bases not matched to a gene. The CDR3 runs 14 residues. CDR1 is SNHLY, CDR2 FYNNEI, per germline. CDR3 nucleotide sequence: TGTGCCAGCAGTTTGACAGGGGCCCGGGAAAAACTGTTTTTT. Translated: CASSLTGAREKLFF.

This rearrangement joins TRBV28 to TRBJ1-4; 8 bases map to TRBD1. The V gene's germline CDR1 is MDHEN and CDR2 SYDVKM. After removal of 0 bases from V and 7 bases from J, the junction contained 4 bases not matched to a gene. This CDR3 is built from 15 residues. The CDR3: CASSLWAGGSEKLFF. The CDR3 region has the DNA TGTGCCAGCAGTTTATGGGCAGGGGGCAGTGAAAAACTGTTTTTT.

This clone was seen only once. V and J are TRBV11-2 and TRBJ1-4; 7 nucleotides match TRBD1. Germline V gene data show CDR1 as SGHAT and CDR2 as FQNNGV. The CDR3 runs 14 residues. J was trimmed by 6 bases and V by 5 bases; bases with no gene match: 6. CDR3 amino acids: CASSLQGTHEKLFF. The CDR3, as DNA: TGTGCCAGCAGCCTACAGGGGACGCATGAAAAACTGTTTTTT. Full variable domain (missing parts from reference TRBV11-2 and TRBJ1-4): EAGVAQSPRYKIIEKRQSVAFWCNPISGHATLYWYQQILGQGPKLLIQFQNNGVVDDSQLPKDRFSAERLKGVDSTLKIQPAKLEDSAVYLCASSLQGTHEKLFFGSGTQLSVL.

The gene calls are TRBV7-9 and TRBJ2-3; D gene uncertain. The CDR3 contains 14 residues. Germline V gives CDR1 SEHNR, CDR2 FQNEAQ (reference sequence). Trimming stripped 5 bases from V and 4 bases from J, with 13 bases between. CDR3 loop: CASSPGFSADTQYF. The CDR3 nucleotides read TGTGCCAGCAGCCCCGGGTTCTCCGCAGATACGCAGTATTTT. Drawing the rest from reference TRBV7-9 and TRBJ2-3, the complete variable domain is DTGVSQNPRHKITKRGQNVTFRCDPISEHNRLYWYRQTLGQGPEFLTYFQNEAQLEKSRLLSDRFSAERPKGSFSTLEIQRTEQGDSAMYLCASSPGFSADTQYFGPGTRLTVL.

V and J are TRBV28 and TRBJ2-3; 9 nucleotides align to TRBD2. V shed 6 bases and J 2 bases; nucleotides not matched to a gene: 6. This CDR3 region has 15 residues. Germline values: CDR1 MDHEN, CDR2 SYDVKM. CDR3 sequence: CASRGAGGNTDTQYF. The CDR3 DNA is TGTGCCAGCAGAGGCGCGGGAGGGAACACAGATACGCAGTATTTT.

The chain couples TRBV2 to TRBJ1-2, with D hard to call. Germline CDR1 reads SNHLY; CDR2 reads FYNNEI. This CDR3 has 17 amino acids. V lost 6 bases and J 4 bases, leaving 24 bases between the germline ends. The CDR3 protein is CASSQSRVPGGGYGYTF. CDR3 bases: TGTGCCAGCAGCCAGAGCCGGGTCCCTGGAGGCGGCTATGGCTACACCTTC.

This chain links TRBV27 with TRBJ2-1, with a weak D call TRBD2 (5 bases). CDR3 length equals 10 residues. Trimming took off 10 bases at V and 9 bases at J, with 10 bases between the two ends. Germline V gene lookup returns CDR1 MNHEY and CDR2 SMNVEV (reference sequence). The CDR3 coding sequence is TGTGCCATCGGACTCAGTGAGCAGTTCTTC. Its translation is CAIGLSEQFF.

V and J are TRBV10-3 and TRBJ2-3; 7 bases line up with TRBD2. From germline, CDR1 is ENHRY and CDR2 SYGVKD. The trim removed 3 bases at V and 2 bases at J, leaving 8 bases unmatched. The length of the CDR3 is 16 residues. The CDR3 sequence: CAISDPGGDLTDTQYF. CDR3 DNA sequence: TGTGCCATCAGTGATCCTGGGGGGGACCTCACAGATACGCAGTATTTT.

The V and J genes are TRBV24-1 and TRBJ2-1, with D maybe TRBD1 (5 bases). This CDR3 is built from 14 residues. V lost 7 bases and J 3 bases, leaving 12 bases between the germline ends. The germline CDR1 and CDR2 sequences are KGHDR and SFDVKD. The CDR3 loop is CATSSPRVYNEQFF. The CDR3 nucleotides read TGTGCCACCAGCAGCCCCAGGGTCTACAATGAGCAGTTCTTC.

The chain is built from TRBV24-1 and TRBJ2-5; 8 bases align to TRBD1. Looked up from germline, CDR1 is KGHDR and CDR2 is SFDVKD. The V gene end was trimmed by 4 bases and the J gene end by 9 bases; junction bases not matched to a gene: 12. The CDR3 loop spans 15 amino acids. CDR3 sequence (DNA): TGTGCCACCAGTGAGCGGACAGGGCCCCAAGGGGCCCAGTACTTC. Translated, it gives CATSERTGPQGAQYF.

The chain links TRBV6-5 to TRBJ2-1, with 14 bases fitting TRBD2. CDR1 and CDR2 from the germline V gene are MNHEY and SVGAGI. V was pared by 6 bases and J by 8 bases, with 3 bases of the junction left unmatched. The CDR3 is made up of 14 amino acids. CDR3 coding DNA: TGTGCCAGCAGGTCGGGACTAGCGGGAGATGAGCAGTTCTTC. Amino acid sequence: CASRSGLAGDEQFF.

The gene calls are TRBV3-1 (or the pseudogene TRBV3-2) and TRBJ1-4, with D possibly TRBD1 on 5 matching bases. V dropped 0 bases and J dropped 7 bases, with 9 bases sitting between them. Germline V gene data show CDR1 as LGHDT and CDR2 as YNNKEL (reference sequence). The CDR3 runs 14 residues. The CDR3 here is CASSQDRVVEKLFF. For the CDR3, the DNA is TGTGCCAGCAGCCAAGACAGGGTGGTTGAAAAACTGTTTTTT.

In nucleotides, the CDR3 is TGCGCCAGCAGCCGAACGACAGGGCTTTCCTACAATGAGCAGTTCTTC. Translation: CASSRTTGLSYNEQFF. V gene TRBV4-1 combines with J gene TRBJ2-1; 7 bases are shared with TRBD1. CDR3 length equals 16 residues. The germline V gene encodes CDR1 MGHRA and CDR2 YSYEKL. Trimming took 4 bases from V and 1 from J; bases not matched to a gene: 7.

CDR3: CASSPGTRDEKLFF. DNA for the CDR3: TGTGCCAGCAGCCCCGGAACCAGGGATGAAAAACTGTTTTTT. The genes are TRBV7-9 and TRBJ1-4, with a tentative D call TRBD1 (5 bases). CDR3 length: 14 residues. Germline assignment: CDR1 SEHNR and CDR2 FQNEAQ (reference sequence). Trimming left V 5 bases short and J 6 bases short, with 13 bases between.